In its sample, the clone carrying this T cell receptor beta chain was seen once. The antigen is undetermined. This CDR3 is 22 amino acids long. V was shortened by 0 bases and J by 3 bases, with 29 bases between the two germline ends. Germline values: CDR1 MGHRA, CDR2 YSYEKL. This entry belongs to a study of shared clonotypes between healthy human individuals. Study-wide points: Naive subsets usually exceeded memory subsets in estimated richness. Limitation of the genetic and exposure-history diversity represented came from the few donors. What rarefaction showed was incomplete sorted-subset sequencing despite large depth. Sharing of clonotypes among donors was expected to vary with sequencing depth.

Assay: immunoSEQ multiplex PCR; the TCRdb copy retains only in-frame clones and omits some. Of around 370,000 clones in the sample, approximately 96% are singletons; the top ten hold around 0.29%. This chain links TRBV4-1 with TRBJ1-4; D perhaps matches TRBD1 (6 bases). This sequence originates from a man aged 25 to 40 in good health. Sequencing input: memory CD8+ T cells sorted from blood. Stated subset: CD45RO+ cells pooled with CCR7-negative TemRA cells. In nucleotides, the CDR3 is TGCGCCAGCAGCCAAGATGGGGGTTACAGGGTGGTTAGTAAGATTGCTAATGAAAAACTGTTTTTT. This gives the protein CASSQDGGYRVVSKIANEKLFF.